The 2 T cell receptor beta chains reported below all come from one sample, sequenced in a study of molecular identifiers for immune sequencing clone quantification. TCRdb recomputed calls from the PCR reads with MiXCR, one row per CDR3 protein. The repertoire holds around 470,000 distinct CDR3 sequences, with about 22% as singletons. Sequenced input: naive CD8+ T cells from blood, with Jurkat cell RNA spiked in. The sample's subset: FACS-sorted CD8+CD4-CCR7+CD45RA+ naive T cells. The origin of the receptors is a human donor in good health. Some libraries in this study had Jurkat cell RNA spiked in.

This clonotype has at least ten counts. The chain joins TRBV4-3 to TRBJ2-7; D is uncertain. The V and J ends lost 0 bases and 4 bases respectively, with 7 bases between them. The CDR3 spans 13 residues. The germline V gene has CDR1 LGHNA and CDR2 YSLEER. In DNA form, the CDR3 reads TGCGCCAGCAGCCAAGATTCAGGTTACGAGCAGTACTTC. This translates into CASSQDSGYEQYF.

CDR3 DNA: TGTGCCAGCAGCTTAAGGGGGCTGGAGGGTTCACCCCTCCACTTT. This translates into CASSLRGLEGSPLHF. This chain joins TRBV11-2 and TRBJ1-6; 7 bases match TRBD1. CDR1 SGHAT and CDR2 FQNNGV come from the germline V gene. The J segment lost 9 bases and the V segment lost 2 bases, leaving 7 bases of the junction unmatched. The CDR3 covers 15 residues. Full variable domain (missing parts from reference TRBV11-2 and TRBJ1-6): EAGVAQSPRYKIIEKRQSVAFWCNPISGHATLYWYQQILGQGPKLLIQFQNNGVVDDSQLPKDRFSAERLKGVDSTLKIQPAKLEDSAVYLCASSLRGLEGSPLHFGNGTRLTVT.